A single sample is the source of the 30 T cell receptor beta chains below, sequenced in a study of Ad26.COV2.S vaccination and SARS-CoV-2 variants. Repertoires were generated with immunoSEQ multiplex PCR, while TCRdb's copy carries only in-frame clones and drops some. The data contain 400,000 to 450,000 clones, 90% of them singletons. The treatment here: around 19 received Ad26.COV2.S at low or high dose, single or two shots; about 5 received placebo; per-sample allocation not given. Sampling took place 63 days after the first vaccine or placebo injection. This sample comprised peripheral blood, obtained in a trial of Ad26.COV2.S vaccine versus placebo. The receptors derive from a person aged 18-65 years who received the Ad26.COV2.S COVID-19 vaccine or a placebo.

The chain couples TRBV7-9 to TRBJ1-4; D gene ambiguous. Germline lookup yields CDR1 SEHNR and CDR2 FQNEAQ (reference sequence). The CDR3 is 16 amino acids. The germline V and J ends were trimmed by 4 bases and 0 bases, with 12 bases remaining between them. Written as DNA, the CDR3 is TGTGCCAGCAGCTCTATAGACCGCTCAACTAATGAAAAACTGTTTTTT. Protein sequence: CASSSIDRSTNEKLFF.

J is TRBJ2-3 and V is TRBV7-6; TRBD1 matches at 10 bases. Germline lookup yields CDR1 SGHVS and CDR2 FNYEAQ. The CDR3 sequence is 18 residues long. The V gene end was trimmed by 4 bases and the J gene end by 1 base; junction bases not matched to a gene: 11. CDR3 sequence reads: CASSYTNRQGAGTDTQYF. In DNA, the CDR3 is TGTGCCAGCAGCTACACTAACCGACAGGGGGCCGGCACAGATACGCAGTATTTT. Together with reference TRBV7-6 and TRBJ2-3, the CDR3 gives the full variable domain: GAGVSQSPRYKVTKRGQDVALRCDPISGHVSLYWYRQALGQGPEFLTYFNYEAQQDKSGLPNDRFSAERPEGSISTLTIQRTEQRDSAMYRCASSYTNRQGAGTDTQYFGPGTRLTVL.

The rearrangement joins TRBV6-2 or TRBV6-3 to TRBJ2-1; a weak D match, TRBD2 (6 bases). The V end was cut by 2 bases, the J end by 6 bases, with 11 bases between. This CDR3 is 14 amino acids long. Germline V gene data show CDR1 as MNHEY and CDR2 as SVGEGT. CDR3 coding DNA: TGTGCCAGCAGTTACCGGGGGAATAGCAATGAGCAGTTCTTC. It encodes CASSYRGNSNEQFF.

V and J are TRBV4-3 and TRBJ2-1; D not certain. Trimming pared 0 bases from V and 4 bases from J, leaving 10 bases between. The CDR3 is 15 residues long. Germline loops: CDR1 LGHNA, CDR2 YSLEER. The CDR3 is CASSQDRSAYNEQFF. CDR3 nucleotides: TGCGCCAGCAGCCAAGACCGGAGTGCTTACAATGAGCAGTTCTTC.

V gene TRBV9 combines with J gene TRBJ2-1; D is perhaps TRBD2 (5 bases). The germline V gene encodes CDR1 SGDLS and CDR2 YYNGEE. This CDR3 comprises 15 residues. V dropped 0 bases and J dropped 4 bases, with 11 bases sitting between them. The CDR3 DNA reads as TGTGCCAGCAGCGTAGTGTCTAGCCTGTACAATGAGCAGTTCTTC. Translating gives CASSVVSSLYNEQFF.

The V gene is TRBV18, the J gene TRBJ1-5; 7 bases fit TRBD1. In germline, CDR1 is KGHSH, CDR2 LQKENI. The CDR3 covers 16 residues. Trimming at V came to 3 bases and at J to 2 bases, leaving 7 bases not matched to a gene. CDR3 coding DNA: TGTGCCAGCTCACCGCCTCTCAGGGGGGGCAATCAGCCCCAGCATTTT. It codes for CASSPPLRGGNQPQHF.

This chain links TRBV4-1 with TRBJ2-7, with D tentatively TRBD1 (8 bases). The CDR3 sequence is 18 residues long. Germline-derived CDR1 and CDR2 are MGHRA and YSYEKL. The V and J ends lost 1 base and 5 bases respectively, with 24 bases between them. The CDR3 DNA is TGCGCCAGCAGCCAAGGGGGAGCGGGACAGGAGTATACTGACGAGCAGTACTTC. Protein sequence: CASSQGGAGQEYTDEQYF.

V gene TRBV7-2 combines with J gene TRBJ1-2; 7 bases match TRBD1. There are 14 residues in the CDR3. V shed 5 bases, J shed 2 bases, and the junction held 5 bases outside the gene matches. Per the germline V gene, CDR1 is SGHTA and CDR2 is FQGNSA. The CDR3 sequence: CASSMVTGNYGYTF. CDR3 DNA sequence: TGTGCCAGCAGCATGGTGACAGGGAACTATGGCTACACCTTC.

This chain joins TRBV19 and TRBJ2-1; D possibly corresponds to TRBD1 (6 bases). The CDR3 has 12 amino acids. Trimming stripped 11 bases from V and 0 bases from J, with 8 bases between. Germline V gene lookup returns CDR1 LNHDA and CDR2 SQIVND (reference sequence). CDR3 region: CAVGGSYNEQFF. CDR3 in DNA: TGTGCCGTAGGGGGCTCCTACAATGAGCAGTTCTTC.

The CDR3 spells CATSSDRGLESNYGYTF. The CDR3 DNA reads as TGTGCCACCAGCAGCGACAGGGGCCTAGAGTCAAACTATGGCTACACCTTC. The V and J genes are TRBV15 and TRBJ1-2, with 8 positions matching TRBD1. CDR1 is LNHNV and CDR2 is YYDKDF in the germline V gene (reference sequence). V shed 3 bases and J 2 bases; nucleotides not matched to a gene: 11. The CDR3 loop spans 17 amino acids. The full variable domain, its missing parts supplied by reference TRBV15 and TRBJ1-2, is DAMVIQNPRYQVTQFGKPVTLSCSQTLNHNVMYWYQQKSSQAPKLLFHYYDKDFNNEADTPDNFQSRRPNTSFCFLDIRSPGLGDTAMYLCATSSDRGLESNYGYTFGSGTRLTVV.

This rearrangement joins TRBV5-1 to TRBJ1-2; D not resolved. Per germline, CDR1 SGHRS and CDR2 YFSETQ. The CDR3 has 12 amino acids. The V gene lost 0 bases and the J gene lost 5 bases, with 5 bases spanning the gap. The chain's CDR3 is CASSLADYGYTF. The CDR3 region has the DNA TGCGCCAGCAGCTTGGCTGATTATGGCTACACCTTC.

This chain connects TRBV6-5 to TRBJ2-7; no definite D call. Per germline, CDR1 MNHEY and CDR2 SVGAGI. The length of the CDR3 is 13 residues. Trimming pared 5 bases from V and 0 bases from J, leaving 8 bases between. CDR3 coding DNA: TGTGCCAGCAGTAAGCTAGACTCCTACGAGCAGTACTTC. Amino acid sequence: CASSKLDSYEQYF.

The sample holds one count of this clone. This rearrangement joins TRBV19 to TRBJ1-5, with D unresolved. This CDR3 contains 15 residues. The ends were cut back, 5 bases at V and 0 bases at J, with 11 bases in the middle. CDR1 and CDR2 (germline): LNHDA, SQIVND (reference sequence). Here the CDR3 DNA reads TGTGCCAGTAGTGAGGACGGTTATAGCAATCAGCCCCAGCATTTT. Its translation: CASSEDGYSNQPQHF.

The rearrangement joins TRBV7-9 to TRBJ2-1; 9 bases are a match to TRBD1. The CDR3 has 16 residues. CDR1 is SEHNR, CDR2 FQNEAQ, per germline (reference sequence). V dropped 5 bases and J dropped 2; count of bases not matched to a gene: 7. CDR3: CASSPWTGVTYNEQFF. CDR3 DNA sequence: TGTGCCAGCAGCCCTTGGACAGGGGTAACCTACAATGAGCAGTTCTTC.

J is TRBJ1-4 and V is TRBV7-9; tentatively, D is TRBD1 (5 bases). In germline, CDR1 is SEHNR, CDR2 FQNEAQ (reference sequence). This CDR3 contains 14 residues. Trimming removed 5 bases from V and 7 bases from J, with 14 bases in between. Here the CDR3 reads CASSPIGEGEKLFF. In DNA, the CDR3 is TGTGCCAGCAGCCCTATAGGGGAGGGTGAAAAACTGTTTTTT.

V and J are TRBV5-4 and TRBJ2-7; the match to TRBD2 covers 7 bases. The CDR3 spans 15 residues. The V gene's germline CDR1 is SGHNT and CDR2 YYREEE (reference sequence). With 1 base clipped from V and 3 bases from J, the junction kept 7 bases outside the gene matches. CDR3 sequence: CASSLSGGSVYEQYF. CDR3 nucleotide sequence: TGTGCCAGCAGCTTGAGTGGCGGGAGTGTCTACGAGCAGTACTTC.

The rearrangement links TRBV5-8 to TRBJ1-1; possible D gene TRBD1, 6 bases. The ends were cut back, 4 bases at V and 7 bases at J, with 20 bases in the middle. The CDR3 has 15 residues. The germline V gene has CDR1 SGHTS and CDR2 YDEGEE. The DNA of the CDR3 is TGTGCCAGCAGCCCGGGAGTGAGGGGGATTAGTGAAGCTTTCTTT. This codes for CASSPGVRGISEAFF.

The CDR3 coding sequence is TGTGCCAGCAGTTACTCTGGATACTCCTACAATGAGCAGTTCTTC. Residues: CASSYSGYSYNEQFF. V gene TRBV6-5 combines with J gene TRBJ2-1; D is unresolved. CDR1 MNHEY and CDR2 SVGAGI come from the germline V gene. V lost 0 bases and J lost 0, with 6 bases in between. CDR3 size: 15 residues.

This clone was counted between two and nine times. CDR3 sequence reads: CASSLGPYEGYNSPLHF. CDR3 in DNA: TGTGCCAGCAGCTTAGGCCCTTATGAGGGGTATAATTCACCCCTCCACTTT. The chain is built from TRBV13 and TRBJ1-6, with TRBD1 as a possible D gene (5 bases). The CDR3 contains 17 residues. V was cut by 0 bases and J by 4 bases, with 13 bases left in between. Germline V lookup: CDR1 PRHDT, CDR2 FYEKMQ (reference sequence).

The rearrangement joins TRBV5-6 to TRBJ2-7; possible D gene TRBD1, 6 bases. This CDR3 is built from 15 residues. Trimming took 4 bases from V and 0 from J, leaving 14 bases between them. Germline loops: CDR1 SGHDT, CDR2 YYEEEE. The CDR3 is CASSPQGPRSYEQYF. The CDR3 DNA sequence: TGTGCCAGCAGCCCTCAGGGGCCGCGCTCCTACGAGCAGTACTTC.

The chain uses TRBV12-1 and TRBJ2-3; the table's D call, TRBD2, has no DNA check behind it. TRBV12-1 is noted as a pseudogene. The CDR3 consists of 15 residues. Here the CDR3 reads CASSFAPWRRDTQYF. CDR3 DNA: TGTGCCAGCAGCTTTGCTCCCTGGAGAAGGGATACGCAGTATTTT.

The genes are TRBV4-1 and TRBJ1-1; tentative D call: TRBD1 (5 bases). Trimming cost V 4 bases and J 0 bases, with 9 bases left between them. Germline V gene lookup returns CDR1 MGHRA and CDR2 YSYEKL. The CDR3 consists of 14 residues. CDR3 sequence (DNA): TGCGCCAGCAGCCCGGGGGGGATGAACACTGAAGCTTTCTTT. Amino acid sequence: CASSPGGMNTEAFF.

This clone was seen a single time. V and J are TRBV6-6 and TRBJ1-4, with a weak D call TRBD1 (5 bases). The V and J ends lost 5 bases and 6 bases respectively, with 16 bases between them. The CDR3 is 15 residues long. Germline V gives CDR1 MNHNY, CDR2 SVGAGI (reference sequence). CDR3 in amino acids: CASSLGVGTHEKLFF. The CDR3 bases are TGTGCCAGCAGTCTAGGGGTCGGTACACATGAAAAACTGTTTTTT.

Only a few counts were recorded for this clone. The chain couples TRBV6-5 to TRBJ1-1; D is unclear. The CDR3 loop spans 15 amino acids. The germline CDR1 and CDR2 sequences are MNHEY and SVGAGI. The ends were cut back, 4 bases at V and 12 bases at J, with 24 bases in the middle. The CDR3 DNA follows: TGTGCCAGCAGTTCCTCCCCCGAACGGGAGGCGAGATCTTTCTTT. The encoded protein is CASSSSPEREARSFF.

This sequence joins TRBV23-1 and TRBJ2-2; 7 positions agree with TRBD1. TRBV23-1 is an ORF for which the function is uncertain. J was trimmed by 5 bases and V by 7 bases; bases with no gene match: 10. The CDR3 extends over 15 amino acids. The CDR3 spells CASTSGTERTGELFF. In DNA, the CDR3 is TGCGCCAGCACATCCGGGACAGAAAGGACCGGGGAGCTGTTTTTT.

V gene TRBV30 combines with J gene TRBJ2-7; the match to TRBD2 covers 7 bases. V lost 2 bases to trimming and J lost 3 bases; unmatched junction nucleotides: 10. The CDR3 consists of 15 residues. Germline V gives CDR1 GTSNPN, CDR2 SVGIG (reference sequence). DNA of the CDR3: TGTGCCTGGAGTTCAGGACTAGACTTAGTCTACGAGCAGTACTTC. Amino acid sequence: CAWSSGLDLVYEQYF.

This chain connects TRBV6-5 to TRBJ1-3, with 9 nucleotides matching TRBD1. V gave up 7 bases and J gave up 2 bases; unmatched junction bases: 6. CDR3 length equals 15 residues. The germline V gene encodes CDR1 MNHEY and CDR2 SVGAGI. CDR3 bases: TGTGCCAGCAACGGACAGGGGTCGGCTGGAAACACCATATATTTT. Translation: CASNGQGSAGNTIYF.

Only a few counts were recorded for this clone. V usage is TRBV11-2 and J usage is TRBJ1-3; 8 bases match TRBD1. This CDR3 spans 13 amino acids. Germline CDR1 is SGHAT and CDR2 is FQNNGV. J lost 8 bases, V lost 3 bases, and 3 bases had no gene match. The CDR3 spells CASSFGQGDTIYF. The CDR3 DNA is TGTGCCAGCAGCTTTGGACAGGGAGACACCATATATTTT. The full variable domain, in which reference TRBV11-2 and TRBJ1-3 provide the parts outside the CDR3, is EAGVAQSPRYKIIEKRQSVAFWCNPISGHATLYWYQQILGQGPKLLIQFQNNGVVDDSQLPKDRFSAERLKGVDSTLKIQPAKLEDSAVYLCASSFGQGDTIYFGEGSWLTVV.

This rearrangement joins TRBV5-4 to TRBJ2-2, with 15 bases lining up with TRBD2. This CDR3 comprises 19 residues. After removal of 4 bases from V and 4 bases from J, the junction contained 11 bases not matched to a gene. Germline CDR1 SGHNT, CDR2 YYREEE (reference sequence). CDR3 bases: TGTGCCAGCAGCATCAACAGGGGACTAGCGGGAGGCGGCACCGGGGAGCTGTTTTTT. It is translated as CASSINRGLAGGGTGELFF. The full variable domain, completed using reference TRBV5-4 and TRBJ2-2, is ETGVTQSPTHLIKTRGQQVTLRCSSQSGHNTVSWYQQALGQGPQFIFQYYREEENGRGNFPPRFSGLQFPNYSSELNVNALELDDSALYLCASSINRGLAGGGTGELFFGEGSRLTVL.

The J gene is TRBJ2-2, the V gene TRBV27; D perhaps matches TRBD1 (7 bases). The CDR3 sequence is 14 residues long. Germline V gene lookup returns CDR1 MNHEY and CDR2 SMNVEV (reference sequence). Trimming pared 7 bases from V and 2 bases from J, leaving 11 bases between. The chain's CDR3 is CASTGGTNTGELFF. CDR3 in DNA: TGTGCCAGCACAGGGGGGACTAACACCGGGGAGCTGTTTTTT.